The present TCR beta chain was sequenced within a study of blood T cell repertoires in COVID-19. Between the trimmed V and J ends, which lost 0 bases and 5 bases, there was a span of 11 bases. Germline loops: CDR1 LGHNA, CDR2 YSLEER. CDR3 length: 16 residues. Per the original data handling: The assay estimated nucleated cells by amplifying reference gene primers. This table comes from immunoSEQ multiplex PCR, and its TCRdb copy is limited to in-frame clones, with some not included. From that table come the V and J calls and clone size; the DNA was used to work out D and trimming. The sample lists 260,000 or so clones; around 88% were seen once.

The rearrangement uses TRBV4-3 and TRBJ1-6, with D hard to call. Sample: PBMCs or T cells enriched from blood (not recorded which). The sequence derives from a middle-aged woman with acute COVID-19. CDR3 sequence (DNA): TGCGCCAGCAGCCAAGATGTGGCAGGAAATAATTCACCCCTCCACTTT. Translation gives CASSQDVAGNNSPLHF.